The clone carrying this T cell receptor beta chain was seen a few times. Sequencing used immunoSEQ multiplex PCR; TCRdb keeps in-frame clones, though not all of them. This table holds roughly 380,000 clones, about 90% found once. Living in roughly 23 US areas, the participants were between roughly 18 and 89 years of age. This record belongs to a study of blood T cell repertoires in COVID-19. Overall study context: Donors in the United States, Italy and Spain gave samples during acute or convalescent COVID-19. T cells, B-cell-depleted T cells, or PBMCs supplied cDNA or gDNA.

The sequencing input was PBMCs or T cells enriched from blood (not recorded which). This TCR was recovered from a woman aged 25 to 39 who had recovered from COVID-19.

CDR3 protein: CASSIPLTVSGYTF. The CDR3 region has the DNA TGTGCCAGTAGTATCCCTCTGACAGTAAGTGGCTACACCTTC. V usage is TRBV19 and J usage is TRBJ1-2, with D tentatively TRBD1 (5 bases). The V gene lost 3 bases and the J gene lost 7 bases, with 15 bases spanning the gap. The CDR3 length is 14 residues. Germline V gene lookup returns CDR1 LNHDA and CDR2 SQIVND (reference sequence).